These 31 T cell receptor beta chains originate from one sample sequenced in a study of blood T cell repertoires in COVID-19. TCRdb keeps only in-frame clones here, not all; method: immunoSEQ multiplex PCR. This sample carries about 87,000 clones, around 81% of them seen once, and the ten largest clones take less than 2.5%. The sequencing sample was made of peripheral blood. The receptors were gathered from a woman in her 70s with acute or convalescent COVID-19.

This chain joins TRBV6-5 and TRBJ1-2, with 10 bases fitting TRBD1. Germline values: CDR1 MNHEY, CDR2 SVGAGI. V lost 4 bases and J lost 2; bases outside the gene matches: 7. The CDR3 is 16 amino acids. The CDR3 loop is CASSSPRDRGNYGYTF. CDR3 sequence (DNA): TGTGCCAGCAGTTCACCCCGGGACAGGGGAAACTATGGCTACACCTTC.

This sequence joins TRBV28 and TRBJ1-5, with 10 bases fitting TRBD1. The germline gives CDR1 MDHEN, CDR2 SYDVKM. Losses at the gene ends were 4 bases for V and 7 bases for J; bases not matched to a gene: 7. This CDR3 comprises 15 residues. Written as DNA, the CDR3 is TGTGCCAGCAGTTCAATAGGGACAGGGGAACAGCCCCAGCATTTT. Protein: CASSSIGTGEQPQHF.

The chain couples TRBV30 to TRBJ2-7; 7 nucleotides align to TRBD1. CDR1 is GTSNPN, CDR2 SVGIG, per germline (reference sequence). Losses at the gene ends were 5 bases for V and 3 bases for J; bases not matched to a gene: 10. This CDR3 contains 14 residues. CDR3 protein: CAWDRETWSYEQYF. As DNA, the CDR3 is TGTGCCTGGGACAGGGAAACTTGGAGCTACGAGCAGTACTTC.

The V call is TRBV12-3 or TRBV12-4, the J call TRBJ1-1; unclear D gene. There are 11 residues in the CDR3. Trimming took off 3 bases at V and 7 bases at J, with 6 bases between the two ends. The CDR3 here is CASSFHNEAFF. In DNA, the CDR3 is TGTGCCAGCAGTTTTCACAATGAAGCTTTCTTT.

The CDR3 region is CASRGRLAHSYNEQFF. In DNA form, the CDR3 reads TGTGCCAGCAGAGGCCGACTAGCCCACTCCTACAATGAGCAGTTCTTC. The chain is built from TRBV2 and TRBJ2-1; 7 bases are shared with TRBD2. There are 16 residues in the CDR3. The trim removed 6 bases at V and 0 bases at J, leaving 8 bases unmatched. Germline CDR1 and CDR2: SNHLY and FYNNEI. Using reference TRBV2 and TRBJ2-1 for the parts outside the CDR3, the full variable domain is EPEVTQTPSHQVTQMGQEVILRCVPISNHLYFYWYRQILGQKVEFLVSFYNNEISEKSEIFDDQFSVERPDGSNFTLKIRSTKLEDSAMYFCASRGRLAHSYNEQFFGPGTRLTVL.

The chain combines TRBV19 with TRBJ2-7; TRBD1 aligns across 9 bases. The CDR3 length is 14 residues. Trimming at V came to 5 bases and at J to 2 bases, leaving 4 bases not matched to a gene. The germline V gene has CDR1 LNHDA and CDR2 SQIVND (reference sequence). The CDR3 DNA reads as TGTGCCAGTAGTGAGGGGACAGGGACCTACGAGCAGTACTTC. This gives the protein CASSEGTGTYEQYF.

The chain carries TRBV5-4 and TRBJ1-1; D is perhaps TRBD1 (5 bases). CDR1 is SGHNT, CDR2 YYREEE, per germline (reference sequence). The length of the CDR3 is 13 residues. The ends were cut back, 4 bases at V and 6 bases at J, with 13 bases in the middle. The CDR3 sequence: CASSRGTRAEAFF. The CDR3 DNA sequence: TGTGCCAGCAGCCGCGGGACCCGTGCTGAAGCTTTCTTT.

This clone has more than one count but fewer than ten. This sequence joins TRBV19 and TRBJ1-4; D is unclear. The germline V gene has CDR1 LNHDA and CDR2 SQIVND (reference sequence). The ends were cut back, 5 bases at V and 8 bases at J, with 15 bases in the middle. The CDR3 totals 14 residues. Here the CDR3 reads CASSLAGIREKLFF. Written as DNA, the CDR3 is TGTGCCAGTAGTCTGGCGGGGATTCGGGAAAAACTGTTTTTT. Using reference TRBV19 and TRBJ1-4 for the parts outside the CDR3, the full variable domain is DGGITQSPKYLFRKEGQNVTLSCEQNLNHDAMYWYRQDPGQGLRLIYYSQIVNDFQKGDIAEGYSVSREKKESFPLTVTSAQKNPTAFYLCASSLAGIREKLFFGSGTQLSVL.

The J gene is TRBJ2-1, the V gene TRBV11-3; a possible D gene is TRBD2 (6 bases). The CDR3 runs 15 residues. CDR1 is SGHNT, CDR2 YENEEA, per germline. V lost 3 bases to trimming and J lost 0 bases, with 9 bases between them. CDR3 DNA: TGTGCCAGCAGCTTTGACGGGAGCTCCTACAATGAGCAGTTCTTC. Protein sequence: CASSFDGSSYNEQFF.

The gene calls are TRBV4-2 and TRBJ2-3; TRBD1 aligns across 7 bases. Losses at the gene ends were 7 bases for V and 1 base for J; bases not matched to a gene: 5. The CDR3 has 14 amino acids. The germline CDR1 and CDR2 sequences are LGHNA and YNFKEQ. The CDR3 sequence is CASNFQGGTDTQYF. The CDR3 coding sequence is TGTGCCAGCAACTTCCAGGGGGGCACAGATACGCAGTATTTT.

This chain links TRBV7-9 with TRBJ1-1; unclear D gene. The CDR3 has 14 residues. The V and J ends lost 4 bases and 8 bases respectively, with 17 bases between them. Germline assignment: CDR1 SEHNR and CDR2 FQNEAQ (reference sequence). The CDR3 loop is CASSSIDGALEAFF. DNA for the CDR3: TGTGCCAGCAGCTCTATAGACGGAGCTTTAGAAGCTTTCTTT.

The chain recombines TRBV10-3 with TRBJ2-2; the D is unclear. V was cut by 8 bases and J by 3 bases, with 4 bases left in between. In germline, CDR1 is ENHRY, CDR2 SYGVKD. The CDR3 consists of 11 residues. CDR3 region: CAIADTGELFF. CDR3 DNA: TGTGCCATCGCGGACACCGGGGAGCTGTTTTTT.

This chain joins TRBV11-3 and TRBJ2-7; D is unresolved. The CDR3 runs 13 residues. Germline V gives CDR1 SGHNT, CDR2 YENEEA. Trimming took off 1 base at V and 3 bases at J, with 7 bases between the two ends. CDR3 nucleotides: TGTGCCAGCAGCTTAGCTACCCTCTACGAGCAGTACTTC. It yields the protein CASSLATLYEQYF.

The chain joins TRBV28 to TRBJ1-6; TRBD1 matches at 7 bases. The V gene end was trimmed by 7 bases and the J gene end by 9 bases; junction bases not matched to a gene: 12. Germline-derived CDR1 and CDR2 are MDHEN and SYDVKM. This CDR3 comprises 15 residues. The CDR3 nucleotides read TGTGCCAGCATGGCCCCAGGGGGTGTCGGTTCACCCCTCCACTTT. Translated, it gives CASMAPGGVGSPLHF.

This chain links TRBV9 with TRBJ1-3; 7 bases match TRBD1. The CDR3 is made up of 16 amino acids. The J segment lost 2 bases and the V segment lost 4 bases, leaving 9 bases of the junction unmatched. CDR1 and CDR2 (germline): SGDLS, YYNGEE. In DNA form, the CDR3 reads TGTGCCAGCAGCCTAACACCGGACAGGACTGGAAACACCATATATTTT. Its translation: CASSLTPDRTGNTIYF.

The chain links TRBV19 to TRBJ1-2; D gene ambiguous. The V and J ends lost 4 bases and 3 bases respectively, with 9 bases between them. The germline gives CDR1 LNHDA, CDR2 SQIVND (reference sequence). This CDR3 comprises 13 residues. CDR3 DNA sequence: TGTGCCAGTAGTAACCGGCGGGACTATGGCTACACCTTC. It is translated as CASSNRRDYGYTF.

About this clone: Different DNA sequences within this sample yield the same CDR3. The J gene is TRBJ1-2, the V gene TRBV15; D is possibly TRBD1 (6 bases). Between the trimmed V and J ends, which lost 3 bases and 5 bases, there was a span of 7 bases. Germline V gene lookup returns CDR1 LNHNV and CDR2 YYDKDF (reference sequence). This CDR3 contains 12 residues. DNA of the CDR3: TGTGCCACCAGCAGGGACAGTTATGGCTACACCTTC. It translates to CATSRDSYGYTF.

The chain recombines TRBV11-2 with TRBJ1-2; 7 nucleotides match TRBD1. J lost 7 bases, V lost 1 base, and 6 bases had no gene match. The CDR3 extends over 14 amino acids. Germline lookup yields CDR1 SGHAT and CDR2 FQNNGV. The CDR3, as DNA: TGTGCCAGCAGCTTAGCGAAGGGGGCGAGTGGCTACACCTTC. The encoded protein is CASSLAKGASGYTF.

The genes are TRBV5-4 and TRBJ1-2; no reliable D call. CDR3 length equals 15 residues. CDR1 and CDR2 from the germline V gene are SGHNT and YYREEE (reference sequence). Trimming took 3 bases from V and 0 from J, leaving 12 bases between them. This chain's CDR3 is CASSSHWRSNYGYTF. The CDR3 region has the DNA TGTGCCAGCAGCTCTCACTGGAGATCTAACTATGGCTACACCTTC.

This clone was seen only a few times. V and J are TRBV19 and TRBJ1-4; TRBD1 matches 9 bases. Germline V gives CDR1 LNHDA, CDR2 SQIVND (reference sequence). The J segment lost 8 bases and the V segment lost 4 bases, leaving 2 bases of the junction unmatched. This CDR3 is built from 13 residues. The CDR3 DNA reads TGTGCCAGTAGTAGGACAGGGGTAGAAAAACTGTTTTTT. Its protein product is CASSRTGVEKLFF.

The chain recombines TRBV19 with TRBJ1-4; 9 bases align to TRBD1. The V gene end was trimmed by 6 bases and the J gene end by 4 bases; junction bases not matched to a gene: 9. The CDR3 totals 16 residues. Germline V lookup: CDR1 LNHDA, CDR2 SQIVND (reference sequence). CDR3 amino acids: CASREGQGRINEKLFF. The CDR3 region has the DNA TGTGCCAGTAGAGAAGGACAGGGGAGAATTAATGAAAAACTGTTTTTT.

CDR3 region: CASSRGNSPLHF. The CDR3 DNA is TGTGCCAGCAGCAGGGGAAATTCACCCCTCCACTTT. This sequence joins TRBV28 and TRBJ1-6; D may be TRBD1 (6 bases). V was trimmed by 6 bases and J by 7 bases, leaving 7 bases between them. Germline lookup yields CDR1 MDHEN and CDR2 SYDVKM. This CDR3 spans 12 amino acids.

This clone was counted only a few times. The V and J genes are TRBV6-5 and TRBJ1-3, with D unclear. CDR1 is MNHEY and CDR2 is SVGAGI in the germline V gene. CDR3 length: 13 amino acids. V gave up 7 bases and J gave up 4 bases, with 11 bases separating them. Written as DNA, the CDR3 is TGTGCCAGCACCCCACAGCGGGGAAACACCATATATTTT. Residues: CASTPQRGNTIYF.

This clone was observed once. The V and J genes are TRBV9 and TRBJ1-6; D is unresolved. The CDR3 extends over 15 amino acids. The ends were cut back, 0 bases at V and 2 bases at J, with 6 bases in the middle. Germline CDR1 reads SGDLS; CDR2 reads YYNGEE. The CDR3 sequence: CASSVDGTYNSPLHF. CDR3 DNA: TGTGCCAGCAGCGTAGACGGTACCTATAATTCACCCCTCCACTTT. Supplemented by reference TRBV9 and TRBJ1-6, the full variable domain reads DSGVTQTPKHLITATGQRVTLRCSPRSGDLSVYWYQQSLDQGLQFLIQYYNGEERAKGNILERFSAQQFPDLHSELNLSSLELGDSALYFCASSVDGTYNSPLHFGNGTRLTVT.

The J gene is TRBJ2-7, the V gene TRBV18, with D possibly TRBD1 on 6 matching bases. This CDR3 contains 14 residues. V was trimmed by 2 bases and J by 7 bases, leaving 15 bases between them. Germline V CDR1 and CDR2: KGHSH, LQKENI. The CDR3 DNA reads TGTGCCAGCTCACCAGGGCAGGGGTATGGGGAGCAGTACTTC. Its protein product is CASSPGQGYGEQYF.

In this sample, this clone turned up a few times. DNA of the CDR3: TGTGCCAGCAGCCAATGGGGACAACTGAACACTGAAGCTTTCTTT. Its protein is CASSQWGQLNTEAFF. This chain connects TRBV4-2 to TRBJ1-1, with TRBD1 as a possible D gene (6 bases). There are 15 residues in the CDR3. Germline CDR1 is LGHNA and CDR2 is YNFKEQ. Between the trimmed V and J ends, which lost 2 bases and 0 bases, there was a span of 10 bases.

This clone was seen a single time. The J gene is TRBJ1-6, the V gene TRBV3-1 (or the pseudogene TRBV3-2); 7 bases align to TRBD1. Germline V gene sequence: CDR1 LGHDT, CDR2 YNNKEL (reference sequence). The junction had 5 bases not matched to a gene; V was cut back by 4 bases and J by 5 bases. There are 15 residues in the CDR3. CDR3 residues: CASSLSGTDNSPLHF. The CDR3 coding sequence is TGTGCCAGCAGCCTCTCCGGGACAGATAATTCACCCCTCCACTTT.

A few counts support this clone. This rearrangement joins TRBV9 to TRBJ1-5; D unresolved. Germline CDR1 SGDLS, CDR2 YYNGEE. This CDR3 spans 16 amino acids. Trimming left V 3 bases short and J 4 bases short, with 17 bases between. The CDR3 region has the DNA TGTGCCAGCAGCGGTGGTCGACCCGGGTCTAATCAGCCCCAGCATTTT. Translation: CASSGGRPGSNQPQHF.

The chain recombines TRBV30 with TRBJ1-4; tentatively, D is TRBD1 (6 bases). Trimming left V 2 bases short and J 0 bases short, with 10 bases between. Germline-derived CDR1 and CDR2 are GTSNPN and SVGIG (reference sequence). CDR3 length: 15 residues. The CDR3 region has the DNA TGTGCCTGGAGTTCAGGACAGACAACTAATGAAAAACTGTTTTTT. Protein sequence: CAWSSGQTTNEKLFF.

DNA of the CDR3: TGCGCCAGCAGTGAGTCGCGGTTTAATTCACCCCTCCACTTT. Translated, it gives CASSESRFNSPLHF. The J gene is TRBJ1-6, the V gene TRBV10-2; no reliable D call. The CDR3 contains 14 residues. With 0 bases removed from V and 6 bases from J, the gap between germline ends came to 6 bases. Germline V CDR1 and CDR2: WSHSY, SAAADI.

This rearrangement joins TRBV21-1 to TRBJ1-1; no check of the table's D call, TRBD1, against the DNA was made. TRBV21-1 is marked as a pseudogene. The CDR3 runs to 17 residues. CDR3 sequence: CASSNAYQGQGNTEAFF. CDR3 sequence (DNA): TGTGCCAGCAGCAACGCCTATCAGGGACAGGGGAACACTGAAGCTTTCTTT.